This TCR beta chain was captured by sequencing in a study of T cell repertoires in cytomegalovirus infection. TCRdb fed the reads into MiXCR, producing one record per CDR3 protein. The top ten hold under 8.5% of the sample, which has about 600,000 distinct CDR3 sequences, more than 20% seen once. This clonotype has more than one count but fewer than ten. This CDR3 is 12 amino acids long. Trimming stripped 6 bases from V and 4 bases from J, with 9 bases between. Looked up from germline, CDR1 is MNHNY and CDR2 is SVGAGI (reference sequence). The material sequenced was CD8+ T cells from PBMCs. The source is a human donor in good health (CMV status not recorded). Some clones in this sample may be carry-over from other donors' samples. This chain joins TRBV6-6 and TRBJ1-1, with a possible D match to TRBD1 (5 bases). The chain's CDR3 is CASRGLITEAFF. CDR3 bases: TGTGCCAGCAGGGGACTCATCACTGAAGCTTTCTTT.